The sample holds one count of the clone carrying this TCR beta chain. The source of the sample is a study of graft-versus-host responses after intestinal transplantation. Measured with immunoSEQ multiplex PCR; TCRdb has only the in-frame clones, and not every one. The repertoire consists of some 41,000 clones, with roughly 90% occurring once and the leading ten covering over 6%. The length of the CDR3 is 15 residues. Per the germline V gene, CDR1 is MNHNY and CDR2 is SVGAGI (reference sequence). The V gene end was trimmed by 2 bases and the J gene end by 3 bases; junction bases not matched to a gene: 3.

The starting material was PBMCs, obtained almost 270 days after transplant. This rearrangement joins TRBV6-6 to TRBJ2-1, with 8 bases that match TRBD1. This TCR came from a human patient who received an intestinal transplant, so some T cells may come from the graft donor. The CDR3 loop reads CASSYGRGLYNEQFF. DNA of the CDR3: TGTGCCAGCAGTTACGGCAGGGGGCTCTACAATGAGCAGTTCTTC.